Below, 30 T cell receptor beta chains from the same sample are listed, as sequenced in a study of blood T cell repertoires in COVID-19. The table came from immunoSEQ multiplex PCR; TCRdb's copy has only in-frame clones and leaves some out. The repertoire holds 150,000 to 200,000 clones, with 85% to 95% as singletons. The sequenced sample was peripheral blood. The receptor set was obtained from a man aged 50-60 years with acute or convalescent COVID-19.

The genes are TRBV18 and TRBJ2-2, with D possibly TRBD2 on 6 matching bases. Germline assignment: CDR1 KGHSH and CDR2 LQKENI. The CDR3 loop spans 15 amino acids. The V gene lost 3 bases and the J gene lost 6 bases, with 14 bases spanning the gap. CDR3 sequence reads: CASSPQLAAAGELFF. As DNA, the CDR3 is TGTGCCAGCTCACCTCAACTAGCTGCGGCCGGGGAGCTGTTTTTT. Variable domain in full (rest from reference TRBV18 and TRBJ2-2): NAGVMQNPRHLVRRRGQEARLRCSPMKGHSHVYWYRQLPEEGLKFMVYLQKENIIDESGMPKERFSAEFPKEGPSILRIQQVVRGDSAAYFCASSPQLAAAGELFFGEGSRLTVL.

This chain connects TRBV30 to TRBJ1-2; D may be TRBD1 (5 bases). V was clipped by 2 bases and J by 6 bases, with 10 bases between them. This CDR3 is 12 amino acids long. Looked up from germline, CDR1 is GTSNPN and CDR2 is SVGIG (reference sequence). The CDR3 DNA sequence: TGTGCCTGGAGTTGGGGGAGGGATGGCTACACCTTC. It encodes CAWSWGRDGYTF.

The chain carries TRBV28 and TRBJ1-5, with D unclear. The CDR3 is 13 amino acids. V gave up 3 bases and J gave up 6 bases, with 9 bases separating them. Per the germline V gene, CDR1 is MDHEN and CDR2 is SYDVKM. CDR3 nucleotides: TGTGCCAGCAGTTTCCAGTCTGGTCAGCCCCAGCATTTT. Translation: CASSFQSGQPQHF.

V is TRBV5-4 and J is TRBJ2-7, with 13 bases matching TRBD2. Germline CDR1 reads SGHNT; CDR2 reads YYREEE (reference sequence). This CDR3 comprises 16 residues. J gave up 0 bases and V 4 bases, and 4 bases lay outside the gene matches. CDR3 in amino acids: CASSPGTSGNSYEQYF. CDR3 in DNA: TGTGCCAGCAGCCCTGGGACTAGCGGGAACTCCTACGAGCAGTACTTC.

The rearrangement links TRBV6-2 or TRBV6-3 to TRBJ1-2; 9 positions match TRBD1. V was pared by 2 bases and J by 1 base, with 2 bases of the junction left unmatched. Germline V gene lookup returns CDR1 MNHEY and CDR2 SVGEGT. This CDR3 comprises 15 residues. The CDR3 DNA is TGTGCCAGCAGTTACGCGGACAGGGGTAACTATGGCTACACCTTC. Translating gives CASSYADRGNYGYTF.

This chain joins TRBV7-8 and TRBJ2-1; TRBD2 might be the D (6 bases). Germline V CDR1 and CDR2: SGHVS, FQNEAQ. This CDR3 region has 14 residues. Trimming removed 1 base from V and 9 bases from J, with 13 bases in between. CDR3: CASSLGPGSTEQFF. The CDR3 DNA follows: TGTGCCAGCAGCTTAGGCCCCGGGAGCACTGAGCAGTTCTTC.

The rearrangement joins TRBV5-1 to TRBJ1-1; 8 nucleotides agree with TRBD1. The length of the CDR3 is 16 residues. Germline assignment: CDR1 SGHRS and CDR2 YFSETQ. J gave up 5 bases and V 6 bases, and 15 bases lay outside the gene matches. The CDR3 protein is CASTSLSDRGGTEAFF. DNA of the CDR3: TGCGCCAGCACCTCCTTAAGTGACAGGGGAGGTACTGAAGCTTTCTTT.

The J gene is TRBJ1-2, the V gene TRBV28; D is undetermined. Looked up from germline, CDR1 is MDHEN and CDR2 is SYDVKM. This CDR3 spans 14 amino acids. V dropped 1 base and J dropped 1 base, with 7 bases sitting between them. CDR3 loop: CASSLSRFNYGYTF. CDR3 DNA sequence: TGTGCCAGCAGTTTATCTCGGTTTAACTATGGCTACACCTTC.

The chain carries TRBV19 and TRBJ2-4; maybe TRBD1 (5 bases). Germline V CDR1 and CDR2: LNHDA, SQIVND (reference sequence). The CDR3 is 15 residues long. Trimming took 8 bases from V and 2 from J, leaving 16 bases between them. The CDR3 region is CASASPSGSKNIQYF. The CDR3 bases are TGTGCCAGTGCCAGCCCGTCAGGGTCCAAAAACATTCAGTACTTC.

V is TRBV5-1 and J is TRBJ1-5, with 7 positions matching TRBD1. CDR1 is SGHRS, CDR2 YFSETQ, per germline. The CDR3 extends over 14 amino acids. The V and J ends lost 3 bases and 3 bases, in that order; junction bases with no gene match: 3. Here the CDR3 DNA reads TGCGCCAGCAGCTCGACAGGGCCCAATCAGCCCCAGCATTTT. This translates into CASSSTGPNQPQHF.

This chain uses TRBV3-1 (or the pseudogene TRBV3-2) with TRBJ2-1; D unresolved. Trimming took off 0 bases at V and 6 bases at J, with 12 bases between the two ends. The germline V gene has CDR1 LGHDT and CDR2 YNNKEL (reference sequence). CDR3 length: 15 residues. The CDR3 reads CASSQDLVRINEQFF. DNA for the CDR3: TGTGCCAGCAGCCAAGACCTGGTTAGAATCAATGAGCAGTTCTTC.

J is TRBJ2-6 and V is TRBV19, with D possibly TRBD2 on 6 matching bases. Germline lookup yields CDR1 LNHDA and CDR2 SQIVND (reference sequence). Trimming took off 6 bases at V and 0 bases at J, with 12 bases between the two ends. The CDR3 consists of 16 residues. In DNA, the CDR3 is TGTGCCAGTAGCCCCACCGGGGGCTCTGGGGCCAACGTCCTGACTTTC. This encodes CASSPTGGSGANVLTF. Full variable domain (remainder filled in from reference TRBV19 and TRBJ2-6): DGGITQSPKYLFRKEGQNVTLSCEQNLNHDAMYWYRQDPGQGLRLIYYSQIVNDFQKGDIAEGYSVSREKKESFPLTVTSAQKNPTAFYLCASSPTGGSGANVLTFGAGSRLTVL.

The V call is TRBV6-2 or TRBV6-3, the J call TRBJ2-7, with TRBD1 as a possible D gene (5 bases). Germline CDR1 and CDR2: MNHEY and SVGEGT. The CDR3 is 13 amino acids. V was cut by 2 bases and J by 2 bases, with 7 bases left in between. CDR3 coding DNA: TGTGCCAGCAGTTACCTAGGGGCCTACGAGCAGTACGTC. Protein: CASSYLGAYEQYV.

This chain connects TRBV5-6 to TRBJ2-1; 9 bases fit TRBD2. The V gene end was trimmed by 3 bases and the J gene end by 2 bases; junction bases not matched to a gene: 6. The germline V gene encodes CDR1 SGHDT and CDR2 YYEEEE. This CDR3 region has 16 residues. In DNA form, the CDR3 reads TGTGCCAGCAGCTATAAAGGCGGGGGGGCCTACAATGAGCAGTTCTTC. It encodes CASSYKGGGAYNEQFF. Looking up the rest from reference TRBV5-6 and TRBJ2-1 gives the full variable domain: DAGVTQSPTHLIKTRGQQVTLRCSPKSGHDTVSWYQQALGQGPQFIFQYYEEEERQRGNFPDRFSGHQFPNYSSELNVNALLLGDSALYLCASSYKGGGAYNEQFFGPGTRLTVL.

This chain joins TRBV7-2 and TRBJ2-5; TRBD2 agrees at 7 bases. Germline V CDR1 and CDR2: SGHTA, FQGNSA. There are 12 residues in the CDR3. Trimming at V came to 4 bases and at J to 5 bases, leaving 1 base not matched to a gene. Here the CDR3 DNA reads TGTGCCAGCAGCTGGGGGGGGGAGACCCAGTACTTC. Protein: CASSWGGETQYF.

The chain is built from TRBV7-3 and TRBJ1-2, with 8 positions matching TRBD1. The CDR3 consists of 13 residues. Germline V gives CDR1 SGHTA, CDR2 FQGTGA. With V trimmed by 4 bases and J by 10 bases, 8 bases remained unmatched. CDR3 bases: TGTGCCAGCAGCTCCATCGCAGGGGGCGACTACACCTTC. This codes for CASSSIAGGDYTF. The complete variable domain, with remaining parts taken from reference TRBV7-3 and TRBJ1-2, reads GAGVSQTPSNKVTEKGKYVELRCDPISGHTALYWYRQSLGQGPEFLIYFQGTGAADDSGLPNDRFFAVRPEGSVSTLKIQRTERGDSAVYLCASSSIAGGDYTFGSGTRLTVV.

This chain connects TRBV19 to TRBJ2-2, with no clear D. This CDR3 contains 12 residues. The germline V and J ends were trimmed by 3 bases and 3 bases, with 2 bases remaining between them. Germline loops: CDR1 LNHDA, CDR2 SQIVND (reference sequence). The CDR3 protein is CASSIDTGELFF. CDR3 in DNA: TGTGCCAGTAGTATCGACACCGGGGAGCTGTTTTTT.

The rearrangement joins TRBV7-9 to TRBJ2-3, with 13 bases identical to TRBD2. The germline CDR1 and CDR2 sequences are SEHNR and FQNEAQ (reference sequence). The CDR3 consists of 14 residues. V shed 5 bases, J shed 6 bases, and the junction held 2 bases outside the gene matches. CDR3 nucleotide sequence: TGTGCCAGCAGCCTGACTAGCGGGGGGGATACGCAGTATTTT. It codes for CASSLTSGGDTQYF.

This clone was seen only once. This rearrangement joins TRBV12-3 or TRBV12-4 to TRBJ2-3; D uncertain. The CDR3 length is 12 residues. V was clipped by 1 base and J by 5 bases, with 4 bases between them. The CDR3 DNA is TGTGCCAGCAGTTTAGGCGTAGATACGCAGTATTTT. Its translation is CASSLGVDTQYF.

The chain is built from TRBV19 and TRBJ1-5; tentatively, D is TRBD1 (6 bases). This CDR3 contains 13 residues. V lost 7 bases, J lost 6 bases, and 13 bases lay in between. Germline CDR1 is LNHDA and CDR2 is SQIVND (reference sequence). In DNA form, the CDR3 reads TGTGCCAGTACCAAACAGGGTAGTCAGCCCCAGCATTTT. Amino acids: CASTKQGSQPQHF.

The J gene is TRBJ1-4, the V gene TRBV30, with 8 bases aligning to TRBD1. The CDR3 has 15 residues. CDR1 GTSNPN and CDR2 SVGIG come from the germline V gene (reference sequence). The V and J ends lost 2 bases and 5 bases, in that order; junction bases with no gene match: 7. The CDR3 DNA reads TGTGCCTGGAGTCCGGGACAGGCTGGGAATGAAAAACTGTTTTTT. It yields the protein CAWSPGQAGNEKLFF.

The chain recombines TRBV7-2 with TRBJ1-2; D unresolved. This CDR3 is built from 14 residues. V shed 2 bases and J shed 1 base, with 8 bases lying between them. Germline V gene sequence: CDR1 SGHTA, CDR2 FQGNSA. The CDR3 reads CASSLWQDNYGYTF. The CDR3 nucleotides read TGTGCCAGCAGCTTATGGCAGGATAACTATGGCTACACCTTC. The whole variable domain, filled in from reference TRBV7-2 and TRBJ1-2, reads GAGVSQSPSNKVTEKGKDVELRCDPISGHTALYWYRQSLGQGLEFLIYFQGNSAPDKSGLPSDRFSAERTGGSVSTLTIQRTQQEDSAVYLCASSLWQDNYGYTFGSGTRLTVV.

The rearrangement links TRBV6-5 to TRBJ1-3, with D uncertain. The CDR3 has 13 amino acids. CDR1 is MNHEY, CDR2 SVGAGI, per germline. The V gene lost 6 bases and the J gene lost 0 bases, with 6 bases spanning the gap. Here the CDR3 reads CASRESSGNTIYF. The CDR3 DNA is TGTGCCAGCAGGGAGAGCTCTGGAAACACCATATATTTT.

The chain is built from TRBV6-5 and TRBJ1-6; D gene ambiguous. The CDR3 has 14 residues. V lost 4 bases and J 5 bases, leaving 9 bases between the germline ends. Looked up from germline, CDR1 is MNHEY and CDR2 is SVGAGI. The CDR3: CASSFGRDNSPLHF. The CDR3 coding sequence is TGTGCCAGCAGTTTCGGGCGGGATAATTCACCCCTCCACTTT.

The chain joins TRBV7-6 to TRBJ1-1; 11 positions agree with TRBD1. V lost 7 bases to trimming and J lost 4 bases; unmatched junction nucleotides: 14. Germline V gene data show CDR1 as SGHVS and CDR2 as FNYEAQ. The CDR3 has 17 residues. DNA of the CDR3: TGTGCCAGCAACGAGTTCGGACAGGGGGCTGGTAGCACTGAAGCTTTCTTT. It yields the protein CASNEFGQGAGSTEAFF. Using reference TRBV7-6 and TRBJ1-1 for the parts outside the CDR3, the full variable domain is GAGVSQSPRYKVTKRGQDVALRCDPISGHVSLYWYRQALGQGPEFLTYFNYEAQQDKSGLPNDRFSAERPEGSISTLTIQRTEQRDSAMYRCASNEFGQGAGSTEAFFGQGTRLTVV.

The rearrangement links TRBV29-1 to TRBJ1-1; D is perhaps TRBD1 (6 bases). Germline CDR1 is SQVTM and CDR2 is ANQGSEA. The V and J ends lost 5 bases and 0 bases respectively, with 16 bases between them. This CDR3 is 15 amino acids long. The CDR3 bases are TGCAGCGTTCAGGGGACAAATGTCATGAACACTGAAGCTTTCTTT. The encoded protein is CSVQGTNVMNTEAFF.

This clone was observed once. The chain couples TRBV29-1 to TRBJ1-2, with unresolved D. The germline CDR1 and CDR2 sequences are SQVTM and ANQGSEA. V was cut by 5 bases and J by 4 bases, with 14 bases left in between. The CDR3 is 13 residues long. CDR3 DNA sequence: TGCAGCGTTCACCCGGGTTCGACCTATGGCTACACCTTC. Translated, it gives CSVHPGSTYGYTF.

V and J are TRBV28 and TRBJ1-5; 9 bases agree with TRBD1. The CDR3 runs to 14 residues. V dropped 10 bases and J dropped 5; count of bases not matched to a gene: 9. Germline V gene data show CDR1 as MDHEN and CDR2 as SYDVKM. DNA of the CDR3: TGTGCCACCTTACAGGGGGCGGGAGATCAGCCCCAGCATTTT. Encoded protein: CATLQGAGDQPQHF.

The chain has TRBV12-3 or TRBV12-4 and TRBJ2-7, with a tentative D call TRBD1 (6 bases). V shed 8 bases and J shed 0 bases, with 11 bases lying between them. This CDR3 comprises 13 residues. The CDR3 DNA reads as TGTGCCAGCCGTCCAGGGGTCTCCTACGAGCAGTACTTC. It is translated as CASRPGVSYEQYF.

This clone has only a few counts. V gene TRBV18 combines with J gene TRBJ1-2, with 7 bases that match TRBD1. The CDR3 spans 12 residues. Germline trimming cut 5 bases from V and 7 bases from J; bases unmatched to any gene: 4. Germline V gene lookup returns CDR1 KGHSH and CDR2 LQKENI. CDR3 DNA: TGTGCCAGCTCAGAGTACAGGGGTGGCTACACCTTC. Protein: CASSEYRGGYTF.